In this sample, the clone carrying this T cell receptor (beta chain) turned up once. The antigen remains undetermined. The V end was cut by 4 bases, the J end by 0 bases, with 16 bases between. This CDR3 is 16 amino acids long. CDR1 and CDR2 (germline): SGHRS, YFSETQ. Sequenced material consisted of expressed TCRB transcripts (all of the isolated RNA was reverse transcribed). Produced via immunoSEQ multiplex PCR; TCRdb's table is partial and in-frame only. The data show some 44,000 clones, roughly 49% seen once. The data were taken from a study of beta chain features in type 1 diabetes. Study outcomes and limitations: There was a moderate but significant shortening of TCRB CDR3s in all four CD4+ subsets of Type 1 diabetes patients.

This receptor was identified in a woman younger than 30 in good health. The J gene is TRBJ1-1, the V gene TRBV5-1; TRBD1 might be the D (6 bases). Sequencing used Tregs from blood. CDR3 sequence (DNA): TGCGCCAGCAGCCTACGATGGACAGAATTGAACACTGAAGCTTTCTTT. The encoded protein is CASSLRWTELNTEAFF. The full variable domain, with the rest looked up from reference TRBV5-1 and TRBJ1-1, is KAGVTQTPRYLIKTRGQQVTLSCSPISGHRSVSWYQQTPGQGLQFLFEYFSETQRNKGNFPGRFSGRQFSNSRSEMNVSTLELGDSALYLCASSLRWTELNTEAFFGQGTRLTVV.